Following are 19 T cell receptor beta chains from one sample sequenced in a study of CD8+ T cells in alopecia areata (dated by TCRdb to 2016 to 2019). Cells from mouse cutaneous lymph nodes were pooled, stained for CD4, CD8alpha, NKG2D, NKG2ACE and other markers, and then sorted on a BD Influx. The library was obtained by the immunoSEQ multiplex PCR assay. RNA was extracted from all samples and reverse transcribed into cDNA, which served as template for TCR sequencing. TCRdb stores this immuneACCESS table with in-frame sequences only. Part of the clones is absent; in the studies checked, under half of the shortfall reflects unresolved V genes, and no reason is known for the rest. There are around 1,700 clones in this sample, and none of them is a singleton. 30% to 45% of the sample belongs to the ten largest clones. Material for sequencing was CD8+ T cells sorted from a lymph node. Receptors were obtained from a C3H/HeJ mouse with alopecia areata. This strain of mice has MHC haplotype H2-k.

Of note for this clone: The gene symbols are mouse symbols. The sequenced fragment ends 4 residues before the CDR3 boundary, so the rest is inferred from the germline J gene. This chain links TRBV14 with TRBJ2-5, with D perhaps matching TRBD1 (6 bases). Germline V gives CDR1 SGHDT, CDR2 FRDEAV. The CDR3 length is 13 residues. The sequenced part of the CDR3 DNA is TGTGCCAGCAGAACCGGGACAAAAGAC. It encodes CASRTGTKD. The full CDR3 sequence reads CASRTGTKDTQYF.

By frequency in the sample, this clone is medium-sized. Gene names and germline match the mouse. The CDR3 is cut off 4 residues early in the read; its end comes from the germline J gene. The chain combines TRBV17 with TRBJ2-1; 9 nucleotides align to TRBD2. The junction had 0 bases not matched to a gene; V was cut back by 0 bases and J by 3 bases. The CDR3 spans 15 residues. Germline V gene sequence: CDR1 MNHDT, CDR2 YYDKIL. CDR3 protein: CASSREGLGYAEQFF. The sequenced part of the CDR3 DNA is TGTGCTAGCAGTAGAGAGGGACTGGGCTATGCT.

This clone was observed a handful of times. Germline and genes here are mouse. With the read ending 4 residues before the CDR3 end, the germline J gene is used to fill in that end. Other DNA sequences in the sample encode the same CDR3. This chain uses TRBV13-3 with TRBJ2-5; 8 bases match TRBD1. The CDR3 runs 12 residues. The germline CDR1 and CDR2 sequences are NNHDY and SYVADS. CDR3 bases read: TGTGCCAGCAGGGACAGGGAGGAC. This translates into CASRDRED. From start to end, the CDR3 is CASRDREDTQYF.

This clone was seen at least ten times. Gene names follow the mouse nomenclature. The sequenced fragment ends 4 residues before the CDR3 boundary, so the rest is inferred from the germline J gene. V is TRBV13-1 and J is TRBJ2-5; D perhaps matches TRBD2 (5 bases). Trimming removed 2 bases at V and 3 bases at J, with 7 bases between. CDR1 is NSHNY and CDR2 is SYGAGN in the germline V gene. CDR3 length: 13 amino acids. CDR3: CASSDWEQDTQYF. The covered CDR3 bases are TGTGCCAGCAGTGACTGGGAGCAAGAC.

On this clone: Any gene name here is a mouse gene name. The read ends 4 residues shy of where the CDR3 ends; the end is completed using the germline J gene. The chain recombines TRBV19 with TRBJ1-1, with D possibly being TRBD1 (6 bases). Germline V CDR1 and CDR2: FNHDT, SITEND (reference sequence). The CDR3 extends over 13 amino acids. This CDR3 is CASSPFRDIEVFF. Incomplete CDR3 DNA: TGTGCCAGCAGCCCCTTCCGGGACATA.

This clone occurred many times. All gene names here are mouse names. The read stops 4 residues short of the end of the CDR3; the missing end is completed from the germline J gene. The chain recombines TRBV13-2 with TRBJ2-7, with 10 positions matching TRBD2. V was pared by 2 bases and J by 0 bases, with 2 bases of the junction left unmatched. The germline CDR1 and CDR2 sequences are NNHNN and SYGAGS (reference sequence). There are 15 residues in the CDR3. The CDR3 DNA, read in part, is TGTGCCAGCGGTGACGGACTGGGGGACTCCTAT. It encodes CASGDGLGDSY. The CDR3 in its entirety is CASGDGLGDSYEQYF.

This clone came up many times. Mouse gene names apply. The observed sequence ends 4 residues before the CDR3 terminus, with the missing tail filled in from the germline J gene. The rearrangement joins TRBV13-1 to TRBJ1-1, with D perhaps matching TRBD1 (6 bases). The germline CDR1 and CDR2 sequences are NSHNY and SYGAGN. Trimming took 5 bases from V and 1 from J, leaving 9 bases between them. The CDR3 runs to 13 residues. CDR3 DNA, as far as it was read: TGTGCCAGCAGGGAGACAGGGAACACA. Translating it yields CASRETGNT. The full CDR3 reads CASRETGNTEVFF.

This clone has ten or more counts. Mouse germline and gene names are used. The CDR3 end is not reached by the read, which stops 4 residues before it; the germline J gene fills it in. The chain recombines TRBV13-2 with TRBJ2-1, with D maybe TRBD1 (6 bases). Germline V gene lookup returns CDR1 NNHNN and CDR2 SYGAGS (reference sequence). Trimming pared 2 bases from V and 3 bases from J, leaving 9 bases between. The CDR3 is 14 residues long. The CDR3 bases that were read are TGTGCCAGCGGTGACGGGACACTCTATGCT. It translates to CASGDGTLYA. The full CDR3 protein is CASGDGTLYAEQFF.

This clone has only a few counts. Gene names denote mouse genes. Read coverage stops 4 residues before the CDR3 terminus; the germline J gene supplies the remainder. The chain employs TRBV31 and TRBJ1-2, with 10 bases identical to TRBD1. This CDR3 is 14 amino acids long. Germline CDR1 is GKSSPN and CDR2 is SITVG. The chain's CDR3 is CAWSRTGGGSDYTF. Incomplete CDR3 DNA: TGTGCCTGGAGTCGGACAGGGGGAGGGTCC.

Note on this clone: Gene names and germline refer to mouse. The read ends 4 residues before the CDR3 terminus; that terminus is restored from the germline J gene. The sample carries other DNA sequences with the same CDR3. This rearrangement joins TRBV13-2 to TRBJ2-5; a possible D gene is TRBD1 (6 bases). CDR1 and CDR2 from the germline V gene are NNHNN and SYGAGS (reference sequence). The ends were cut back, 0 bases at V and 0 bases at J, with 8 bases in the middle. The CDR3 has 15 amino acids. The CDR3 region is CASGDVGGNQDTQYF. The CDR3 DNA, read in part, is TGTGCCAGCGGTGATGTAGGGGGTAACCAAGAC.

This clone was observed many times. The gene names here belong to mouse. The CDR3 region is CASGDWGGPSAETLYF. The sequenced part of the CDR3 DNA is TGTGCCAGCGGTGACTGGGGGGGCCCTAGTGCAGAA. V usage is TRBV13-2 and J usage is TRBJ2-3, with TRBD2 matching 10 bases. Read sequence stops 4 residues before the CDR3 end, and the germline J gene provides the missing end. CDR1 and CDR2 from the germline V gene are NNHNN and SYGAGS (reference sequence). V trimming: 2 bases; J trimming: 0 bases; junction bases outside the gene matches: 3. The CDR3 spans 16 residues.

This clone is medium-sized (0.01 to 0.1%). Genes here carry mouse names. The missing CDR3 end, 4 residues past where the read stops, is filled in from the germline J gene. This chain links TRBV1 with TRBJ2-1; D possibly corresponds to TRBD1 (6 bases). Germline V gives CDR1 NSQYPW, CDR2 LRSPGD (reference sequence). Trimming removed 0 bases from V and 0 bases from J, with 12 bases in between. CDR3 length: 17 amino acids. The CDR3 sequence is CTCSAEGGQYNYAEQFF. The DNA read from the CDR3 is TGCACCTGCAGTGCAGAAGGTGGACAGTATAACTATGCT.

This clone was seen many times. Gene names and germline match the mouse. The observed sequence ends 4 residues before the CDR3 terminus, with the missing tail filled in from the germline J gene. The chain couples TRBV19 to TRBJ2-7, with D possibly TRBD2 on 6 matching bases. The CDR3 is 14 amino acids. Germline loops: CDR1 FNHDT, CDR2 SITEND (reference sequence). Trimming left V 2 bases short and J 0 bases short, with 9 bases between. The CDR3 DNA, read in part, is TGTGCCAGCAGTATGGGGGGAAGCTCCTAT. The encoded protein is CASSMGGSSY. The CDR3 in full is CASSMGGSSYEQYF. Filled out from reference TRBV19 and TRBJ2-7, the complete variable domain reads GGIITQTPKFLIGQEGQKLTLKCQQNFNHDTMYWYRQDSGKGLRLIYYSITENDLQKGDLSEGYDASREKKSSFSLTVTSAQKNEMAVFLCASSMGGSSYEQYFGPGTRLTVL.

This clone was counted between two and nine times. The gene names here belong to mouse. The CDR3 extends 4 residues past the end of the read, so its final part is completed from the germline J gene. The V gene is TRBV13-3, the J gene TRBJ1-2; D is undetermined. V lost 2 bases, J lost 3 bases, and 8 bases lay in between. CDR1 and CDR2 from the germline V gene are NNHDY and SYVADS. The CDR3 is made up of 13 amino acids. CDR3 DNA, as far as it was read: TGTGCCAGCAGTGAAAAGAGGGACTCC. Amino acid sequence: CASSEKRDS. The complete CDR3 protein is CASSEKRDSDYTF.

This clone was observed many times. The genes are named according to mouse. From the germline J gene comes the end of the CDR3, since the read stops 4 residues before it. The chain carries TRBV16 and TRBJ2-3, with D perhaps matching TRBD2 (6 bases). This CDR3 contains 15 residues. Trimming took 0 bases from V and 0 from J, leaving 7 bases between them. CDR1 SGHSA and CDR2 FRNQAP come from the germline V gene. The CDR3 DNA, read in part, is TGTGCAAGCAGCTTAGACTGGGGTAGTGCAGAA. Protein: CASSLDWGSAE. The CDR3 in its entirety is CASSLDWGSAETLYF.

This clone was detected ten times or more. Gene names refer to mouse genes. The read is 4 residues too short to cover the CDR3 end, so that end is filled in from the germline J gene. The chain has TRBV19 and TRBJ2-5, with 8 bases aligning to TRBD2. CDR1 and CDR2 from the germline V gene are FNHDT and SITEND (reference sequence). The CDR3 spans 14 residues. J was trimmed by 3 bases and V by 3 bases; bases with no gene match: 3. This chain's CDR3 is CASSKGGRQDTQYF. CDR3 bases read: TGTGCCAGCAGTAAGGGGGGGCGGCAAGAC.

This clone was recorded many times. Germline and genes here are mouse. The read ends 4 residues early relative to the CDR3; the germline J gene fills the gap. The genes are TRBV1 and TRBJ2-1; 7 nucleotides line up with TRBD2. The CDR3 length is 16 residues. Germline CDR1 reads NSQYPW; CDR2 reads LRSPGD (reference sequence). The CDR3: CTCSADLLGEGAEQFF. The part of the CDR3 DNA that was read is TGCACCTGCAGTGCAGATTTGCTGGGGGAAGGGGCT.

Worth noting for this clone: Mouse gene names apply. The CDR3 sequence is CASSQDSRAEVFF. The sequenced part of the CDR3 DNA is TGTGCCAGCAGCCAAGACAGCCGGGCA. The rearrangement uses TRBV5 and TRBJ1-1; D not resolved. The read ends 4 residues shy of where the CDR3 ends; the end is completed using the germline J gene. There are 13 residues in the CDR3. Germline loops: CDR1 LGHNA, CDR2 YNLKQL (reference sequence).

With respect to this clone: Any gene name here is a mouse gene name. The read terminates 4 residues ahead of where the CDR3 ends, so the germline J gene completes it. The chain couples TRBV29 to TRBJ2-5; 9 bases fit TRBD2. Germline lookup yields CDR1 MSHET and CDR2 SYDVDS. This CDR3 has 16 residues. The trim removed 4 bases at V and 3 bases at J, leaving 8 bases unmatched. The CDR3 loop is CASSSWGGARQDTQYF. Partial CDR3 DNA: TGTGCTAGCAGTTCTTGGGGGGGCGCACGACAAGAC.